This section outlines one T cell receptor (beta chain) sequence together with its context. The antigen is not known. With constant-segment primers, 5'RACE yielded cDNA libraries of TCR alpha and TCR beta that carried sample barcodes and UMIs. Using its own MiXCR run on the 5' RACE reads, TCRdb lists one record per CDR3 protein. The profile shows about 270,000 distinct CDR3 sequences, approximately 15% of them singletons. The CDR3 is 15 amino acids. After removal of 4 bases from V and 5 bases from J, the junction contained 8 bases not matched to a gene. CDR1 is SGHDN, CDR2 FVKESK, per germline. This record comes from a study of T-cell memory formation after mild COVID-19. Study conclusions and caveats: The study found contracting CD4+ clones mainly in CM and EM and contracting CD8+ clones in EMRA.

V usage is TRBV14 and J usage is TRBJ2-1; TRBD2 aligns across 7 bases. The TCR originated in an adult woman who had mild COVID-19 (a few samples of this study predate the infection). Cell type and time point are not known. The sequencing input was PBMCs or a T cell subset sorted from them (not recorded which). The CDR3 sequence is CASSLLARNNNEQFF. Written as DNA, the CDR3 is TGTGCCAGCAGCCTACTAGCGCGAAACAACAATGAGCAGTTCTTC.